A single sample is the source of the 4 T cell receptor beta chains below, sequenced in a study of CD8+ T cells in alopecia areata. After isolation, RNA underwent reverse transcription to generate cDNA as the sequencing template. Profiled with immunoSEQ multiplex PCR; TCRdb holds only in-frame clones, not every one. The table includes 150,000 to 200,000 clones, roughly 66% detected once. The sequences come from CD8+ T cells sorted from blood, collected at week 0. These receptors came from a human donor with alopecia areata.

The chain has TRBV4-1 and TRBJ2-3, with D perhaps TRBD1 or TRBD2 (5 bases each). From germline, CDR1 is MGHRA and CDR2 YSYEKL. The CDR3 spans 13 residues. Deletions cut 3 bases from V and 5 bases from J, with 9 bases between. The CDR3: CASSQTEGDTQYF. The CDR3 DNA reads as TGCGCCAGCAGCCAGACAGAGGGAGATACGCAGTATTTT.

The J gene is TRBJ1-2, the V gene TRBV23-1, with a tentative D call TRBD1 (6 bases). TRBV23-1 is marked as an open reading frame, function uncertain. V dropped 6 bases and J dropped 4 bases, with 21 bases sitting between them. The CDR3 is 16 amino acids. In DNA form, the CDR3 reads TGCGCCAGCAGCCCTTTTCCCGTACGGGGGCCCTATGGCTACACCTTC. Translated, it gives CASSPFPVRGPYGYTF.

This clone was recorded a few times. V usage is TRBV27 and J usage is TRBJ1-5, with 7 bases fitting TRBD1. With V trimmed by 5 bases and J by 4 bases, 5 bases remained unmatched. The V gene's germline CDR1 is MNHEY and CDR2 SMNVEV (reference sequence). The CDR3 extends over 14 amino acids. The DNA of the CDR3 is TGTGCCAGCAGTCCGGGACAGTATAATCAGCCCCAGCATTTT. It specifies CASSPGQYNQPQHF.

For this clone: One end of the junction fails to match germline, which may point to a read error. The V gene is TRBV2, the J gene TRBJ2-7; TRBD2 agrees at 11 bases. Germline loops: CDR1 SNHLY, CDR2 FYNNEI. The CDR3 has 14 residues. Written as DNA, the CDR3 is TGTGCCATCAGTGGTACTAGCGGGGGAGACGAGCAGTACTTC. Translated: CAISGTSGGDEQYF.